This T cell receptor (beta chain) was found in a study of blood T cell repertoires in COVID-19 (dated by TCRdb to 2020 to 2021). About the full investigation: The collaborator samples originated in the United States, Italy and Spain and spanned the acute and convalescent phases of COVID-19. The repertoires were released in a freely available public database meant as a resource for research on the immune response to SARS-CoV-2. The dataset comprised deeply sampled blood TCRbeta repertoires from subjects exposed to, actively infected with, or recovered from COVID-19. A de-identified subject ID, COVID-19 status, age in years and sex were almost always included in the sample metadata. HLA class I and class II types, where available, came from metadata supplied by the sample provider rather than from assay-based typing. The prospective study material was composed of cDNA or gDNA derived from T cells, B-cell-depleted T cells, or PBMCs. Samples came from the ongoing ImmuneRACE study (first 160 participants) plus 1,254 subjects from 6 global collaborators. Paper-wide results and their limitations: The amount of clinical and demographic metadata varied by source and participant and was provided uncurated.

As to this clone: Its antigen target is currently unknown. One end of the junction varies from germline; a read error may be responsible.

TCRbeta CDR3 regions were amplified from genomic DNA using the immunoSEQ Assay, a bias-controlled multiplex PCR. In the authors' own workflow: The number of nucleated cells in each sample was estimated from the amplification of reference gene primers within the assay. Sequence reads were collapsed and filtered to measure the absolute abundance of every unique TCRbeta CDR3 rearrangement. For each sample, productive Simpson clonality was calculated as the square root of Simpson's diversity index across productive rearrangements. Drawn from immuneACCESS, this table holds only the in-frame rearrangements with V and J called that TCRdb kept. Clones are partly lost; checked studies trace under half to an unresolved V gene and leave the rest unexplained. The D gene and trimming were derived from the DNA, and the V and J assignments and clone size from that table. In this sample the table shows 200,000 to 300,000 clones, over 70% of which occur a single time. Of the sample, around 3.1% is held by the ten largest clones.

Enrolling through a virtual design, the prospective study's participants ranged in age from roughly 18 to 95 years and lived across roughly 23 United States geographic areas. To assign participants to cohorts, the prospective study relied on clinical history that participants themselves reported in a screening survey and a study questionnaire. Exposed participants had been in contact with someone with a PCR-confirmed or clinician-diagnosed COVID-19 case within 2 weeks of study entry. Mobile phlebotomists in the prospective study collected whole blood, serum and a nasopharyngeal or oropharyngeal swab from every participant. Additional blood draws and questionnaires over a 2-month period could optionally be provided by prospective study participants. Before DNA extraction, prospective study blood samples were shipped either frozen or at room temperature. The CDR3 contains 15 residues, cysteine and phenylalanine counted. Only the CDR3 DNA is retained, 45 bases long and in frame from the first base. The germline V gene sets CDR1 to SGHRS and CDR2 to YFSETQ.

This sequence originates from a woman aged 40 to 50 who had been exposed to COVID-19. The rearranged chain carries TRBV5-1 and TRBJ1-3; the D gene is perhaps TRBD1, on 5 matching bases. Sequencing used PBMCs or T cells enriched from blood (not recorded which). The CDR3 sequence is CASSQTTASGNTIYF. The nucleotide sequence is TGTGCCAGCAGCCAAACGACAGCCTCTGGAAACACCATATATTTT.